These T cell receptor beta chains were read from a single sample in a study of PD-1 blockade in classical Hodgkin lymphoma. TCRdb keeps only in-frame clones here, not all; method: immunoSEQ multiplex PCR. The sample has 42,000 or so clones, around 87% seen once. Sequencing used peripheral blood mononuclear cells (PBMCs), obtained before the second cycle of nivolumab. These TCRs come from a human donor with classical Hodgkin lymphoma. Each CDR3 is given with its conserved first and last residue. The D gene is left open where the match is weak. Not all rows give a size; the values are once, few, many and, for expanded clones, a class.

clone_size: -; v_call: TRBV7-3; j_call: TRBJ2-5; d_call: -; cdr3_aa: CASSLRGPGHIQETQYF; cdr3_nt: TGTGCCAGCAGCTTAAGGGGTCCGGGACATATCCAAGAGACCCAGTACTTC
clone_size: -; v_call: TRBV11-2; j_call: TRBJ2-1; d_call: TRBD1; cdr3_aa: CASSPGQAEFF; cdr3_nt: TGTGCCAGCAGCCCGGGACAGGCTGAGTTCTTC
clone_size: -; v_call: TRBV27; j_call: TRBJ2-5; d_call: -; cdr3_aa: CASSLQGRVQETQYF; cdr3_nt: TGTGCCAGCAGTTTACAAGGCAGGGTCCAAGAGACCCAGTACTTC
clone_size: -; v_call: TRBV10-1; j_call: TRBJ1-5; d_call: -; cdr3_aa: CASVDQPQHF; cdr3_nt: TGCGCCAGCGTAGATCAGCCCCAGCATTTT
clone_size: -; v_call: TRBV4-3; j_call: TRBJ1-5; d_call: -; cdr3_aa: CASSRAHSNQPQHF; cdr3_nt: TGCGCCAGCAGCCGGGCACATAGCAATCAGCCCCAGCATTTT
clone_size: -; v_call: TRBV7-2; j_call: TRBJ2-3; d_call: TRBD2; cdr3_aa: CASSSSGGALDTQYF; cdr3_nt: TGTGCCAGCAGCTCTAGCGGGGGGGCCTTAGATACGCAGTATTTT
clone_size: once; v_call: TRBV18; j_call: TRBJ2-5; d_call: -; cdr3_aa: CASSLALGTQETQYF; cdr3_nt: TGTGCCAGCTCACTGGCCCTAGGAACCCAAGAGACCCAGTACTTC
clone_size: -; v_call: TRBV7-2; j_call: TRBJ1-2; d_call: -; cdr3_aa: CASSLVSGTVRRGYTF; cdr3_nt: TGTGCCAGCAGCTTAGTTAGCGGGACGGTCCGTAGGGGCTACACCTTC
clone_size: -; v_call: TRBV14; j_call: TRBJ1-6; d_call: -; cdr3_aa: CASSHKVYNSPLHF; cdr3_nt: TGTGCCAGCAGCCACAAGGTCTATAATTCACCCCTCCACTTT
clone_size: few; v_call: TRBV19; j_call: TRBJ1-4; d_call: -; cdr3_aa: CASSIMPTASEKLFF; cdr3_nt: TGTGCCAGTAGTATAATGCCGACAGCATCTGAAAAACTGTTTTTT
clone_size: -; v_call: TRBV11-3; j_call: TRBJ2-2; d_call: TRBD2; cdr3_aa: CASSLDGSGSFAGELFF; cdr3_nt: TGTGCCAGCAGCTTAGATGGTAGCGGGAGTTTTGCCGGGGAGCTGTTTTTT
clone_size: -; v_call: TRBV27; j_call: TRBJ2-7; d_call: -; cdr3_aa: CASSSTLTYEQYF; cdr3_nt: TGTGCCAGCAGTTCGACGTTGACCTACGAGCAGTACTTC
clone_size: -; v_call: TRBV15; j_call: TRBJ2-6; d_call: -; cdr3_aa: CATSRGAGQRDSGANVLTF; cdr3_nt: TGTGCCACCAGCAGAGGGGCTGGGCAGCGAGATTCCGGGGCCAACGTCCTGACTTTC
clone_size: -; v_call: TRBV28; j_call: TRBJ1-5; d_call: TRBD1; cdr3_aa: CASRKTGGNQPQHF; cdr3_nt: TGTGCCAGCAGGAAGACAGGGGGAAATCAGCCCCAGCATTTT
clone_size: once; v_call: TRBV7-9; j_call: TRBJ1-3; d_call: -; cdr3_aa: CASSLARGSLNTIYF; cdr3_nt: TGTGCCAGCAGCTTAGCTCGGGGCTCTTTAAACACCATATATTTT
clone_size: -; v_call: TRBV28; j_call: TRBJ2-1; d_call: TRBD1; cdr3_aa: CATRTGGYNEQFF; cdr3_nt: TGTGCCACAAGGACAGGGGGCTACAATGAGCAGTTCTTC
clone_size: -; v_call: TRBV27; j_call: TRBJ2-3; d_call: -; cdr3_aa: CASTDKGWFFTDTQYF; cdr3_nt: TGTGCCAGCACCGATAAGGGTTGGTTTTTCACAGATACGCAGTATTTT
clone_size: -; v_call: TRBV6-5; j_call: TRBJ1-2; d_call: -; cdr3_aa: CASSPQLTGSGGYTF; cdr3_nt: TGTGCCAGCAGCCCCCAGTTAACAGGGTCGGGCGGCTACACCTTC